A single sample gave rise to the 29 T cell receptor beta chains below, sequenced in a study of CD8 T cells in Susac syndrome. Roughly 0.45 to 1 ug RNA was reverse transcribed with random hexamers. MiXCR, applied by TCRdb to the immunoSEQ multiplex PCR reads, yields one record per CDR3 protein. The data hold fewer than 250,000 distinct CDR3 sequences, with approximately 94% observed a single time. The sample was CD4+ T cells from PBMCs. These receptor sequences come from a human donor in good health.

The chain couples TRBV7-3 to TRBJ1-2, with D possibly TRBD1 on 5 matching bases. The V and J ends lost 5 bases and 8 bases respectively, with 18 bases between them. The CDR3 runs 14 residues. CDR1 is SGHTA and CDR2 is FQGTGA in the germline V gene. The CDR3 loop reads CASSRGTAGGGYTF. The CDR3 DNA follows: TGTGCCAGCAGCCGTGGGACGGCCGGAGGGGGCTACACCTTC. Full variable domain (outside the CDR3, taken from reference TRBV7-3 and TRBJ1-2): GAGVSQTPSNKVTEKGKYVELRCDPISGHTALYWYRQSLGQGPEFLIYFQGTGAADDSGLPNDRFFAVRPEGSVSTLKIQRTERGDSAVYLCASSRGTAGGGYTFGSGTRLTVV.

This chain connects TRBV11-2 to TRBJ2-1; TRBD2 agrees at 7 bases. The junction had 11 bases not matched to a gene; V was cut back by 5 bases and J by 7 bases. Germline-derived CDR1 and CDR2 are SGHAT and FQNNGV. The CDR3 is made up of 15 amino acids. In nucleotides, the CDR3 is TGTGCCAGCAGCCCTCAGACTAGCCTCGGAAATGAGCAGTTCTTC. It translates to CASSPQTSLGNEQFF.

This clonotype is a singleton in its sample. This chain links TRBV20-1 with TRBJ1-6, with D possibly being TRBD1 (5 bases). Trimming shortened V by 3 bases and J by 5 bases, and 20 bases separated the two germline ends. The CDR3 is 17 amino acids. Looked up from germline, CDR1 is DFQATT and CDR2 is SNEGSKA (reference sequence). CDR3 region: CSARADGGIYNNSPLHF. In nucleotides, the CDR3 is TGCAGTGCTAGGGCCGACGGGGGGATCTACAATAATTCACCCCTCCACTTT.

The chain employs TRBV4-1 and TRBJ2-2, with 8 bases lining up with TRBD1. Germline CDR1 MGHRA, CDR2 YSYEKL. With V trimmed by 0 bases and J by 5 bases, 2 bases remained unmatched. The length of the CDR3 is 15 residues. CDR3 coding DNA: TGCGCCAGCAGCCAAGATAACAGGGGGACCGGGGAGCTGTTTTTT. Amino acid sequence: CASSQDNRGTGELFF.

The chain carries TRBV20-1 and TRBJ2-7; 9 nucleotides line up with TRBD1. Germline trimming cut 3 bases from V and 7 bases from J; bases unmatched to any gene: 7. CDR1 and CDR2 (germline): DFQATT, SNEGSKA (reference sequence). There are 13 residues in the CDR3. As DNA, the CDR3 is TGCAGTGCTAGTTGGGACAGGGTTGGGGAGCAGTACTTC. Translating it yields CSASWDRVGEQYF.

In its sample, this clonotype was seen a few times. This CDR3 is CASSLARGTGVTGELFF. Here the CDR3 DNA reads TGCGCCAGCAGCTTGGCACGGGGGACAGGGGTCACCGGGGAGCTGTTTTTT. The chain recombines TRBV5-1 with TRBJ2-2; 10 nucleotides align to TRBD1. Germline V lookup: CDR1 SGHRS, CDR2 YFSETQ. The CDR3 loop spans 17 amino acids. V was clipped by 0 bases and J by 4 bases; unmatched bases: 6.

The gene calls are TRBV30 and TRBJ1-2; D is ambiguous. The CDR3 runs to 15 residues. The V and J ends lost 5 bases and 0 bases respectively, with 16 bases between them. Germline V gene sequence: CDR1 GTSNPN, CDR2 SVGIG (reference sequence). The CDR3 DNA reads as TGTGCCTGGGCGACTGGTGGAACTTCTAACTATGGCTACACCTTC. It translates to CAWATGGTSNYGYTF.

CDR3 bases: TGTGCCAGCAGCCCCTCAGGGGGGGGTAATTCACCCCTCCACTTT. This gives the protein CASSPSGGGNSPLHF. J is TRBJ1-6 and V is TRBV3-1; TRBD1 aligns across 7 bases. J lost 6 bases, V lost 4 bases, and 6 bases had no gene match. Per germline, CDR1 LGHDT and CDR2 YNNKEL (reference sequence). The CDR3 covers 15 residues. Looking up the rest from reference TRBV3-1 and TRBJ1-6 gives the full variable domain: DTAVSQTPKYLVTQMGNDKSIKCEQNLGHDTMYWYKQDSKKFLKIMFSYNNKELIINETVPNRFSPKSPDKAHLNLHINSLELGDSAVYFCASSPSGGGNSPLHFGNGTRLTVT.

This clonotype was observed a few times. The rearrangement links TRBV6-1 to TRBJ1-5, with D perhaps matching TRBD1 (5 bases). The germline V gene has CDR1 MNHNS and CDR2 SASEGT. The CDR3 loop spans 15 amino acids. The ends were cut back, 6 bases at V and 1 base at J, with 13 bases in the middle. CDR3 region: CASSLTGGSNQPQHF. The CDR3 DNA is TGTGCCAGCAGCCTCACCGGGGGGAGCAATCAGCCCCAGCATTTT.

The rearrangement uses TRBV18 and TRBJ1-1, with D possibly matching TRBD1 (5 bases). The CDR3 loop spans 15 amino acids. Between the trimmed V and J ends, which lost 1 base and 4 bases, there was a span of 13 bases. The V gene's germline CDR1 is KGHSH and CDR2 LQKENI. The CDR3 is CASSPQGLSSTEAFF. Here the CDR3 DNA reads TGTGCCAGCTCACCACAGGGGCTGAGTTCCACTGAAGCTTTCTTT.

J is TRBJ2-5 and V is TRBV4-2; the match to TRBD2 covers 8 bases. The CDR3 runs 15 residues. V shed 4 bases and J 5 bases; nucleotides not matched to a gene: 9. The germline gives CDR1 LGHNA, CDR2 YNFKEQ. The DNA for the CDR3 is TGTGCCAGCAGCCGCGAGCGGGGGAGGTCGGAGACCCAGTACTTC. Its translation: CASSRERGRSETQYF.

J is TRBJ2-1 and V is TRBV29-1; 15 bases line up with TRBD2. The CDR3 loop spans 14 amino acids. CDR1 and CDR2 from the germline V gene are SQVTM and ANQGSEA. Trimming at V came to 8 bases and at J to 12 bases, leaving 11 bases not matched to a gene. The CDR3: CSSTPGLAGGLQFF. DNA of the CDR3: TGCAGCTCGACACCGGGACTAGCGGGGGGTTTGCAGTTCTTC.

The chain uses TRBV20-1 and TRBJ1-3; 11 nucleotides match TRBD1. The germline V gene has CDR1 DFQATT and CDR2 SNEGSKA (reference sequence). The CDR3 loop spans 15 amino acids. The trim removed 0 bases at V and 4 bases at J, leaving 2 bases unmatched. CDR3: CSAREDRGLGNTIYF. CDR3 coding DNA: TGCAGTGCTAGAGAGGACAGGGGGCTGGGAAACACCATATATTTT.

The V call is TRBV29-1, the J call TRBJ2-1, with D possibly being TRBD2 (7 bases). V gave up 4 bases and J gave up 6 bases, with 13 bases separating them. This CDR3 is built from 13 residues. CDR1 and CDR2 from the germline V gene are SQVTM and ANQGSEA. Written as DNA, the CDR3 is TGCAGCGTTGTGGGGGGGGCGGGCAATGAGCAGTTCTTC. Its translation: CSVVGGAGNEQFF.

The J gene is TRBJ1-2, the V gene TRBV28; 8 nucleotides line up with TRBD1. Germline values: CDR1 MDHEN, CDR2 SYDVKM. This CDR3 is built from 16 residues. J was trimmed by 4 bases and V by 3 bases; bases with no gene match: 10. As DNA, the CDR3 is TGTGCCAGCAGTTTTCAGGGGGCGCTGGCCGTCTATGGCTACACCTTC. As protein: CASSFQGALAVYGYTF.

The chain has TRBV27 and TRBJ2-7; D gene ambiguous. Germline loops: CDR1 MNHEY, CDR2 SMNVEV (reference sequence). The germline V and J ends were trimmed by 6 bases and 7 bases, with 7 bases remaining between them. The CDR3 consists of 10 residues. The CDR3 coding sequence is TGTGCCAGCAGCTTTGAAGAGCAGTACGTC. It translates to CASSFEEQYV.

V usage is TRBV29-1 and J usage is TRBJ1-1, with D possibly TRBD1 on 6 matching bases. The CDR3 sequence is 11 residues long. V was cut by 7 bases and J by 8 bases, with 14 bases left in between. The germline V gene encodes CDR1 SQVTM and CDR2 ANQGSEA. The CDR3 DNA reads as TGCAGCGCGCTTACCGGGACAGAAGCTTTCTTT. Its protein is CSALTGTEAFF.

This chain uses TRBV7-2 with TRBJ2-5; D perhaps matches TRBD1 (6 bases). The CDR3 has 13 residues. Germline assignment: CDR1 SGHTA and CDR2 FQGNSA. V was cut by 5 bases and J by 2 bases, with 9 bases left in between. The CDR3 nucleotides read TGTGCCAGCAGCCGACAGGTTCAAGAGACCCAGTACTTC. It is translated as CASSRQVQETQYF.

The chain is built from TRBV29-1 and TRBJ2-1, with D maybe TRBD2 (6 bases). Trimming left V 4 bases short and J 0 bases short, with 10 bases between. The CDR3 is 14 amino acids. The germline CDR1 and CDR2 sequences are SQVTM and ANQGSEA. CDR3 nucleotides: TGCAGCGTTGGCCACGGGGGCTCCTACAATGAGCAGTTCTTC. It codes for CSVGHGGSYNEQFF.

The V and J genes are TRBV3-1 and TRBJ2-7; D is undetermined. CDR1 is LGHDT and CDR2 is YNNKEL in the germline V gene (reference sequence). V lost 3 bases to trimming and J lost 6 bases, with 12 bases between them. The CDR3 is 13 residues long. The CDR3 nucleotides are TGTGCCAGCAGCCAGTCTGGCCATTCCGAGCAGTACTTC. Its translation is CASSQSGHSEQYF.

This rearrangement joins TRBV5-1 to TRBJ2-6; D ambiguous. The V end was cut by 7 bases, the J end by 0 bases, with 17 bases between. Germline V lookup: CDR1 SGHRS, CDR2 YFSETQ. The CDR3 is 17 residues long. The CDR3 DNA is TGCGCCAGCGACGTCGAACGGTCTTACTCTGGGGCCAACGTCCTGACTTTC. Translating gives CASDVERSYSGANVLTF.

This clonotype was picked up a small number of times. In DNA form, the CDR3 reads TGTGCCAGCTCACCGCTGGGACAGAACACTGAAGCTTTCTTT. Its protein product is CASSPLGQNTEAFF. The chain uses TRBV18 and TRBJ1-1, with a possible D match to TRBD1 (6 bases). The V gene's germline CDR1 is KGHSH and CDR2 LQKENI. There are 14 residues in the CDR3. V was shortened by 3 bases and J by 1 base, with 9 bases between the two germline ends.

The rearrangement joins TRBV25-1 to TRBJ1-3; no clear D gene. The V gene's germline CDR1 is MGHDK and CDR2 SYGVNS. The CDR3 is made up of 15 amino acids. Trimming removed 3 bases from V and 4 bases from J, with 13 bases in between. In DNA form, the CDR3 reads TGTGCCAGCAGTGATCCCATGGAAGCCGGAAACACCATATATTTT. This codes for CASSDPMEAGNTIYF.

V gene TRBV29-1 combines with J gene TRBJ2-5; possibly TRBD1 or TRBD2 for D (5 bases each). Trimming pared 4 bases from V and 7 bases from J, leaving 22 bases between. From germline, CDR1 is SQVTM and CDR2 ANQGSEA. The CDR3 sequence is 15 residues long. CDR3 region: CSVAFDRSGPRTQYF. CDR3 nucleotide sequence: TGCAGCGTTGCTTTTGATCGTTCGGGACCCCGGACCCAGTACTTC.

The CDR3 reads CASSVRGGGANVLTF. CDR3 coding DNA: TGTGCCAGCAGCGTCAGGGGCGGTGGGGCCAACGTCCTGACTTTC. The chain joins TRBV14 to TRBJ2-6; weak D call: TRBD1 (6 bases). Trimming cost V 5 bases and J 3 bases, with 11 bases left between them. CDR3 length: 15 amino acids. Looked up from germline, CDR1 is SGHDN and CDR2 is FVKESK.

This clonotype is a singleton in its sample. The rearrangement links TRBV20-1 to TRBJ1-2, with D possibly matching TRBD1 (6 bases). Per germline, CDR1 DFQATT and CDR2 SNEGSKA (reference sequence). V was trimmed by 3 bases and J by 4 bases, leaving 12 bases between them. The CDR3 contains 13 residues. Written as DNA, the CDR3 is TGCAGTGCTAGGCCGGGGGCAATCTATGGCTACACCTTC. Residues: CSARPGAIYGYTF.

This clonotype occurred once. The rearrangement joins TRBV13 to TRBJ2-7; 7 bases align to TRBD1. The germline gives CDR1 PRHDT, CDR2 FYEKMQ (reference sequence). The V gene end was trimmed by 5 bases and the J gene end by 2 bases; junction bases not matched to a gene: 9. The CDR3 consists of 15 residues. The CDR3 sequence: CASSRTLGTAYEQYV. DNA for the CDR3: TGTGCCAGCAGCCGAACGTTGGGGACAGCCTACGAGCAGTACGTC.

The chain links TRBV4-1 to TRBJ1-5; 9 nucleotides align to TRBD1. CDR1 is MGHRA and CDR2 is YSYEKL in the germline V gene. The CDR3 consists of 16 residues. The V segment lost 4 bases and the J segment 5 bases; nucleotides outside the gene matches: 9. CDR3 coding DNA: TGCGCCAGCAGCCGAGGACAGGGGAGTAGGGATCAGCCCCAGCATTTT. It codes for CASSRGQGSRDQPQHF.

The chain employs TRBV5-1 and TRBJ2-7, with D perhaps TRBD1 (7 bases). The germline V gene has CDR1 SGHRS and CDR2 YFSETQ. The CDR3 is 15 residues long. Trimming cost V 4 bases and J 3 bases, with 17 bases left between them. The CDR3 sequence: CASSLQGTQIYEQYF. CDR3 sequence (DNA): TGCGCCAGCAGCCTACAGGGGACTCAAATCTACGAGCAGTACTTC.